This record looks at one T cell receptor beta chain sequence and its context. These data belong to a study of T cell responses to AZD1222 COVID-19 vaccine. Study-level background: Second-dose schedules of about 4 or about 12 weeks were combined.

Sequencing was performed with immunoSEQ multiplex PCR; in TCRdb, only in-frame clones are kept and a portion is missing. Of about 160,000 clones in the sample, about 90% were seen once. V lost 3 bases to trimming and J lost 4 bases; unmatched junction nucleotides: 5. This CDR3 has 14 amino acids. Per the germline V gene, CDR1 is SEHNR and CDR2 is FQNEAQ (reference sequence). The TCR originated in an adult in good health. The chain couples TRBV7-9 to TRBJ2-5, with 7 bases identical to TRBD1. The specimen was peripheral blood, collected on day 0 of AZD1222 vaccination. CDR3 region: CASSFPGQLETQYF. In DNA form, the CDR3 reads TGTGCCAGCAGCTTCCCGGGACAGCTAGAGACCCAGTACTTC.